This T cell receptor (beta chain) was recovered during a study of human T cells and chemical hapten exposure. This clonotype was seen only a few times. Antigen: not known. The time point: patch test 1, 2 weeks after DPC sensitization. Treatment meaning: therapeutic diphenylcyclopropenone sensitization with weekly scalp DPC. Study conclusions and caveats: Counts of TCRs expanded at PT1 correlated positively with patch test score.

Unique molecular identifiers were attached to individual cDNA molecules within the library. TCRdb processed the RACE reads anew with MiXCR; each CDR3 protein has one entry. The sample shows about 110,000 distinct CDR3 sequences, approximately 10% of them seen only once. From germline, CDR1 is KGHDR and CDR2 SFDVKD. The CDR3 is 14 residues long. V was pared by 2 bases and J by 7 bases, with 12 bases between. The sequence was collected from a woman aged 40-49 years with alopecia areata. Some clones in this sample may be carry-over from other donors' samples. The chain is built from TRBV24-1 and TRBJ2-3; a weak D match, TRBD1 (6 bases). This specimen was whole blood, taken in connection with sensitization to the hapten diphenylcyclopropenone (DPC). CDR3 DNA sequence: TGTGCCACCAGTGATTCTAACAGGGATAATACGCAGTATTTT. It translates to CATSDSNRDNTQYF.